This TCR beta chain came from a study of blood T cell repertoires in COVID-19. Across the study: Material from acute and convalescent COVID-19 was sourced from the United States, Italy and Spain. PBMCs, B-cell-depleted T cells, or T cells provided the cDNA or gDNA that made up the material.

Authors' analysis steps: Estimated nucleated cell counts came from reference gene primer amplification. The protocol was immunoSEQ multiplex PCR, while the TCRdb copy is restricted to in-frame clones and leaves out a portion. V and J calls and clone size come straight from that table; D and trimming were deduced from the DNA. The table lists around 130,000 clones, approximately 90% of them singletons. Germline loops: CDR1 SQVTM, CDR2 ANQGSEA. The V segment lost 5 bases and the J segment 5 bases; nucleotides outside the gene matches: 15. The CDR3 runs to 16 residues. This sequence was found in a man aged 50 to 59 with active or convalescent COVID-19. Input material: peripheral blood. The rearrangement links TRBV29-1 to TRBJ1-1; TRBD1 aligns across 9 bases. In nucleotides, the CDR3 is TGCAGCGTTCTTCACAGCGGTGGGACAGGGAGGACTGAAGCTTTCTTT. Amino acid sequence: CSVLHSGGTGRTEAFF.